The 32 T cell receptor beta chains below all came from one sample that was sequenced in a study of sequential checkpoint blockade in melanoma. Profiled with immunoSEQ multiplex PCR; TCRdb holds only in-frame clones, not every one. The table includes about 32,000 clones, 82% detected once. Treatment noted: randomized to nivolumab then ipilimumab (arm A) or the reverse (arm B). The material was CD8+ T cells sorted from blood (inferred from file names), obtained from a patient given nivolumab and ipilimumab in sequence. The receptors come from a human donor with melanoma.

This chain uses TRBV28 with TRBJ2-7; 10 bases match TRBD2. This CDR3 has 16 amino acids. CDR1 is MDHEN and CDR2 is SYDVKM in the germline V gene. V trimming: 5 bases; J trimming: 0 bases; junction bases outside the gene matches: 7. The CDR3 region is CASSPLGLAASYEQYF. The CDR3 region has the DNA TGTGCCAGCAGTCCGCTCGGACTAGCGGCCTCCTACGAGCAGTACTTC.

The chain joins TRBV9 to TRBJ2-2; TRBD2 agrees at 12 bases. Germline V gene lookup returns CDR1 SGDLS and CDR2 YYNGEE. CDR3 length: 16 amino acids. V trimming: 4 bases; J trimming: 7 bases; junction bases outside the gene matches: 8. DNA for the CDR3: TGTGCCAGCAGCTCCCGACTAGCGGGAGTTGTCGGGGAGCTGTTTTTT. Amino acids: CASSSRLAGVVGELFF.

The chain uses TRBV11-2 and TRBJ1-2; perhaps TRBD1 as D (5 bases). Germline-derived CDR1 and CDR2 are SGHAT and FQNNGV. The CDR3 covers 14 residues. Between the trimmed V and J ends, which lost 3 bases and 7 bases, there was a span of 15 bases. The chain's CDR3 is CASSLGGEVTGYTF. In DNA, the CDR3 is TGTGCCAGCAGCTTGGGAGGGGAGGTAACTGGCTACACCTTC.

The J gene is TRBJ2-7, the V gene TRBV27; 9 nucleotides agree with TRBD2. The CDR3 has 15 residues. J lost 8 bases, V lost 2 bases, and 10 bases had no gene match. Germline CDR1 reads MNHEY; CDR2 reads SMNVEV (reference sequence). In DNA form, the CDR3 reads TGTGCCAGCAGTTTAGCCCTAGCGGGACCTAGAAAGCAGTACTTC. Translation gives CASSLALAGPRKQYF.

The chain couples TRBV15 to TRBJ2-3, with TRBD2 identical over 11 bases. The CDR3 spans 17 residues. The V and J ends lost 0 bases and 8 bases, in that order; junction bases with no gene match: 10. CDR1 and CDR2 (germline): LNHNV, YYDKDF (reference sequence). The CDR3 spells CATSRDYRLAGGSTQYF. In DNA, the CDR3 is TGTGCCACCAGCAGAGATTATCGCCTAGCGGGAGGTAGTACGCAGTATTTT.

The chain recombines TRBV27 with TRBJ2-3; 8 nucleotides agree with TRBD2. V dropped 5 bases and J dropped 4; count of bases not matched to a gene: 11. Germline V gives CDR1 MNHEY, CDR2 SMNVEV (reference sequence). The CDR3 loop spans 16 amino acids. CDR3 in amino acids: CASSLKREIWSDTQYF. CDR3 DNA: TGTGCCAGCAGTCTAAAGCGGGAGATCTGGTCAGATACGCAGTATTTT.

The V call is TRBV9, the J call TRBJ1-3; unclear D gene. Germline V gene data show CDR1 as SGDLS and CDR2 as YYNGEE. CDR3 length: 15 residues. The V end lost 0 bases, the J end lost 0 bases, and 7 bases lay between the germline ends. CDR3 coding DNA: TGTGCCAGCAGCGTAGGGAGTCACTCTGGAAACACCATATATTTT. The encoded protein is CASSVGSHSGNTIYF.

J is TRBJ2-1 and V is TRBV18; tentatively, D is TRBD2 (6 bases). The V gene lost 3 bases and the J gene lost 3 bases, with 18 bases spanning the gap. Germline V CDR1 and CDR2: KGHSH, LQKENI. The CDR3 loop spans 17 amino acids. In DNA form, the CDR3 reads TGTGCCAGCTCACCGGGCCAATGGCGGGATGGCTACAATGAGCAGTTCTTC. It yields the protein CASSPGQWRDGYNEQFF.

The CDR3 loop reads CASSFLAGGSRSEQFF. In DNA form, the CDR3 reads TGTGCCAGCAGTTTTTTAGCGGGGGGCTCAAGAAGTGAGCAGTTCTTC. V gene TRBV27 combines with J gene TRBJ2-1; 10 nucleotides line up with TRBD2. Germline values: CDR1 MNHEY, CDR2 SMNVEV (reference sequence). This CDR3 is built from 16 residues. J lost 9 bases, V lost 3 bases, and 11 bases had no gene match.

The chain carries TRBV29-1 and TRBJ2-3, with 13 bases identical to TRBD2. V gave up 6 bases and J gave up 2 bases; unmatched junction bases: 2. The CDR3 is 14 residues long. Germline loops: CDR1 SQVTM, CDR2 ANQGSEA. CDR3 coding DNA: TGCAGCGTCGGACTAGCGGGAGCCACAGATACGCAGTATTTT. Translation gives CSVGLAGATDTQYF.

In its sample, this clone was seen once. V is TRBV7-9 and J is TRBJ2-1, with 8 positions matching TRBD2. This CDR3 contains 16 residues. Germline V gene data show CDR1 as SEHNR and CDR2 as FQNEAQ (reference sequence). J lost 3 bases, V lost 5 bases, and 9 bases had no gene match. In DNA, the CDR3 is TGTGCCAGCAGCCACTCCCGGGGGGGGTACTACAATGAGCAGTTCTTC. Amino acid sequence: CASSHSRGGYYNEQFF.

The V gene is TRBV19, the J gene TRBJ2-1, with 13 bases aligning to TRBD2. With V trimmed by 9 bases and J by 8 bases, 10 bases remained unmatched. This CDR3 has 15 residues. CDR1 is LNHDA and CDR2 is SQIVND in the germline V gene (reference sequence). The CDR3 DNA sequence: TGTGCCAGCGATAGGACTAGCGGGAGTCTGGATGAGCAGTTCTTC. It specifies CASDRTSGSLDEQFF.

The rearrangement uses TRBV27 and TRBJ2-3, with 14 positions matching TRBD2. From germline, CDR1 is MNHEY and CDR2 SMNVEV (reference sequence). This CDR3 has 16 residues. The ends lost 5 bases at V and 6 bases at J; junction bases unmatched: 7. The CDR3 sequence: CASSTGTSGSRDTQYF. For the CDR3, the DNA is TGTGCCAGCAGTACCGGGACTAGCGGGAGTAGGGATACGCAGTATTTT.

The genes are TRBV19 and TRBJ1-2; 9 bases are shared with TRBD1. The germline CDR1 and CDR2 sequences are LNHDA and SQIVND (reference sequence). V shed 1 base, J shed 5 bases, and the junction held 14 bases outside the gene matches. This CDR3 has 18 residues. The CDR3, as DNA: TGTGCCAGTAGTATAGTCCCGGGACAGGGATGGGCCTCGTATGGCTACACCTTC. It encodes CASSIVPGQGWASYGYTF.

The J gene is TRBJ1-1, the V gene TRBV18; D not resolved. The V end was cut by 0 bases, the J end by 0 bases, with 11 bases between. Germline V lookup: CDR1 KGHSH, CDR2 LQKENI. This CDR3 comprises 16 residues. The CDR3 coding sequence is TGTGCCAGCTCACCACCTACCGCGGAGATGAACACTGAAGCTTTCTTT. Protein: CASSPPTAEMNTEAFF.

A single count supports this clone. J is TRBJ1-5 and V is TRBV28, with 9 positions matching TRBD1. The CDR3 covers 14 residues. The V and J ends lost 9 bases and 4 bases, in that order; junction bases with no gene match: 7. Germline loops: CDR1 MDHEN, CDR2 SYDVKM. The DNA of the CDR3 is TGTGCCAGTGAAGGGACAGGGATAAATCAGCCCCAGCATTTT. Protein product: CASEGTGINQPQHF. The complete variable domain, with remaining parts taken from reference TRBV28 and TRBJ1-5, reads DVKVTQSSRYLVKRTGEKVFLECVQDMDHENMFWYRQDPGLGLRLIYFSYDVKMKEKGDIPEGYSVSREKKERFSLILESASTNQTSMYLCASEGTGINQPQHFGDGTRLSIL.

This chain joins TRBV7-9 and TRBJ2-1; D is undetermined. The V end was cut by 3 bases, the J end by 4 bases, with 10 bases between. Germline values: CDR1 SEHNR, CDR2 FQNEAQ (reference sequence). The CDR3 is made up of 14 amino acids. DNA of the CDR3: TGTGCCAGCAGCTTGAGTTATCCTTACAATGAGCAGTTCTTC. This sequence encodes CASSLSYPYNEQFF.

The chain carries TRBV2 and TRBJ2-1; 8 nucleotides agree with TRBD2. Germline loops: CDR1 SNHLY, CDR2 FYNNEI. Losses at the gene ends were 5 bases for V and 9 bases for J; bases not matched to a gene: 3. This CDR3 region has 12 residues. In DNA form, the CDR3 reads TGTGCCAGCAGTCGACTAGCGAGTGAGCAGTTCTTC. Its protein product is CASSRLASEQFF.

The genes are TRBV19 and TRBJ2-7; D unclear. Germline V CDR1 and CDR2: LNHDA, SQIVND (reference sequence). The CDR3 has 14 amino acids. V was shortened by 1 base and J by 2 bases, with 9 bases between the two germline ends. The CDR3 DNA is TGTGCCAGTAGTATAGTTGGCATCGCCTACGAGCAGTACTTC. It specifies CASSIVGIAYEQYF.

The gene calls are TRBV2 and TRBJ2-7; D is uncertain. Trimming took off 0 bases at V and 3 bases at J, with 6 bases between the two ends. The CDR3 extends over 13 amino acids. Germline-derived CDR1 and CDR2 are SNHLY and FYNNEI. CDR3 nucleotide sequence: TGTGCCAGCAGTGAAGCGGAGATCTACGAGCAGTACTTC. Amino acids: CASSEAEIYEQYF.

The chain joins TRBV7-9 to TRBJ1-2, with TRBD1 as a possible D gene (6 bases). CDR1 is SEHNR, CDR2 FQNEAQ, per germline (reference sequence). This CDR3 region has 13 residues. With 5 bases removed from V and 4 bases from J, the gap between germline ends came to 11 bases. The DNA for the CDR3 is TGTGCCAGCAGCGGCACAGGGCCCTATGGCTACACCTTC. Protein sequence: CASSGTGPYGYTF.

The chain uses TRBV15 and TRBJ1-5, with a possible D match to TRBD1 (5 bases). The CDR3 contains 16 residues. CDR1 LNHNV and CDR2 YYDKDF come from the germline V gene (reference sequence). The ends were cut back, 0 bases at V and 5 bases at J, with 14 bases in the middle. The CDR3 sequence: CATSRDRGLTHQPQHF. CDR3 bases: TGTGCCACCAGCAGAGATCGGGGACTGACCCATCAGCCCCAGCATTTT.

The V and J genes are TRBV4-3 and TRBJ1-1; D is unresolved. With 4 bases removed from V and 2 bases from J, the gap between germline ends came to 8 bases. The germline V gene encodes CDR1 LGHNA and CDR2 YSLEER. The CDR3 runs to 13 residues. The CDR3 here is CASSLGVNTEAFF. Written as DNA, the CDR3 is TGCGCCAGCAGCCTAGGAGTCAACACTGAAGCTTTCTTT.

The rearrangement joins TRBV10-3 to TRBJ1-1; 7 nucleotides agree with TRBD1. CDR1 ENHRY and CDR2 SYGVKD come from the germline V gene. The CDR3 contains 13 residues. The V segment lost 10 bases and the J segment 0 bases; nucleotides outside the gene matches: 5. Written as DNA, the CDR3 is TGTGCCAACCGGGACAGCATGAACACTGAAGCTTTCTTT. Translated: CANRDSMNTEAFF.

Turning to this clone: At one end the junction does not follow the germline gene, possibly because of a read error. CDR3 region: CAGSLALDSYEQYF. In DNA form, the CDR3 reads TGCGCCGGCAGCTTGGCCCTAGACAGTTACGAGCAGTACTTC. The chain carries TRBV5-1 and TRBJ2-5, with TRBD1 as a possible D gene (5 bases). The J call may not be correct, given that the DNA end is closer to TRBJ2-7. CDR3 length: 14 residues. CDR1 is SGHRS, CDR2 YFSETQ, per germline.

The chain employs TRBV2 and TRBJ2-7; 9 nucleotides align to TRBD1. CDR1 and CDR2 (germline): SNHLY, FYNNEI. CDR3 length: 18 residues. J gave up 0 bases and V 6 bases, and 15 bases lay outside the gene matches. Here the CDR3 DNA reads TGTGCCAGCAGCAACCGGGACAGGGAACCTGATGCCTCCTACGAGCAGTACTTC. It encodes CASSNRDREPDASYEQYF.

This clone has just one count. The chain carries TRBV28 and TRBJ2-1; 8 bases match TRBD1. CDR1 MDHEN and CDR2 SYDVKM come from the germline V gene. V was clipped by 8 bases and J by 3 bases; unmatched bases: 9. The CDR3 covers 15 residues. The DNA of the CDR3 is TGTGCCAGCGCGGTGACAGGGGAGGTCTACAATGAGCAGTTCTTC. It translates to CASAVTGEVYNEQFF.

The chain is built from TRBV7-9 and TRBJ1-1; TRBD1 is a possible D gene (6 bases). CDR3 length: 13 amino acids. Germline V gene data show CDR1 as SEHNR and CDR2 as FQNEAQ (reference sequence). Trimming took off 10 bases at V and 0 bases at J, with 12 bases between the two ends. CDR3 loop: CATHTGLNTEAFF. The CDR3, as DNA: TGTGCCACTCACACAGGGTTGAACACTGAAGCTTTCTTT.

The rearrangement links TRBV4-3 to TRBJ1-1; tentatively, D is TRBD1 (5 bases). The V end lost 0 bases, the J end lost 3 bases, and 11 bases lay between the germline ends. Germline V gene data show CDR1 as LGHNA and CDR2 as YSLEER. CDR3 length: 15 amino acids. DNA for the CDR3: TGCGCCAGCAGCCAAGAAGCAGGGTGGTACACTGAAGCTTTCTTT. This gives the protein CASSQEAGWYTEAFF.

The chain has TRBV7-8 and TRBJ2-7, with 7 bases matching TRBD2. This CDR3 has 15 residues. Per the germline V gene, CDR1 is SGHVS and CDR2 is FQNEAQ. V was clipped by 2 bases and J by 4 bases; unmatched bases: 8. This CDR3 reads CASSLLADISYEQYF. In nucleotides, the CDR3 is TGTGCCAGCAGCTTACTAGCGGACATATCGTACGAGCAGTACTTC. Variable domain in full (rest from reference TRBV7-8 and TRBJ2-7): GAGVSQSPRYKVAKRGQDVALRCDPISGHVSLFWYQQALGQGPEFLTYFQNEAQLDKSGLPSDRFFAERPEGSVSTLKIQRTQQEDSAVYLCASSLLADISYEQYFGPGTRLTVT.

The rearrangement uses TRBV30 and TRBJ1-1; no firm D call. Deletions cut 2 bases from V and 5 bases from J, with 21 bases between. The CDR3 length is 16 residues. Germline V gene sequence: CDR1 GTSNPN, CDR2 SVGIG (reference sequence). CDR3 in amino acids: CAWSPFPGFFGTEAFF. The CDR3 DNA sequence: TGTGCCTGGAGTCCGTTTCCGGGTTTCTTCGGGACTGAAGCTTTCTTT.

This clone has only a few counts. This chain links TRBV5-5 with TRBJ2-4; tentative D call: TRBD2 (5 bases). V was trimmed by 3 bases and J by 3 bases, leaving 13 bases between them. This CDR3 spans 15 amino acids. The germline CDR1 and CDR2 sequences are SGHKS and YYEKEE (reference sequence). CDR3 coding DNA: TGTGCCAGCAGCTCAGAGGGCACGGACAAAAACATTCAGTACTTC. Protein sequence: CASSSEGTDKNIQYF. Based on the CDR3 plus reference TRBV5-5 and TRBJ2-4, the full variable domain is DAGVTQSPTHLIKTRGQQVTLRCSPISGHKSVSWYQQVLGQGPQFIFQYYEKEERGRGNFPDRFSARQFPNYSSELNVNALLLGDSALYLCASSSEGTDKNIQYFGAGTRLSVL.